This T cell receptor (beta chain) appears in the sequencing data of a study of shared clonotypes between healthy human individuals. Regarding the study as a whole: Naive subsets usually exceeded memory subsets in estimated richness. Non-shared clonotypes had lower generation probabilities than clonotypes shared by all four sorted-subset donors.

The table came from immunoSEQ multiplex PCR; TCRdb's copy has only in-frame clones and leaves some out. The sample records approximately 1.1 million clones, approximately 80% being singletons. Notes on this clone: Its antigen is still unknown.

CD45RA-negative memory and CD45RA+ naive subsets were split from the CD4+ cells. The source is a man aged 18 to 30 in good health. Some clones in this sample may be carry-over from other donors' samples. The sample taken for sequencing was memory CD4+ T cells from PBMCs. Subset described: CD45RA-negative fraction.

CDR3: CASSPGQNTDTQYF. The CDR3 region has the DNA TGTGCCAGCAGCCCAGGCCAAAACACAGATACGCAGTATTTT. The chain carries TRBV7-3 and TRBJ2-3; D not certain. CDR1 and CDR2 from the germline V gene are SGHTA and FQGTGA. Trimming took 5 bases from V and 2 from J, leaving 11 bases between them. The CDR3 has 14 amino acids.